One and the same sample provided the 30 T cell receptor beta chains below, sequenced in a study of technical replicates of blood from a few donors (dated by TCRdb to about 2017). The method was the immunoSEQ multiplex PCR assay. TCRdb took over this immuneACCESS table, retaining in-frame rearrangements with V and J assigned. Such tables are incomplete; in checked studies, under half of the missing clones stem from an unresolved V gene, and the remainder is unexplained. The sample includes around 70,000 clones, with 95% observed a single time. Of the sample, around 0.24% falls within the top ten clones. Input material: T cells isolated from PBMCs. Source of these receptors: a human donor in good health.

This clone came up a few times. This chain links TRBV9 with TRBJ1-1; D remains unclear. Between the trimmed V and J ends, which lost 4 bases and 5 bases, there was a span of 18 bases. The CDR3 extends over 15 amino acids. Germline V CDR1 and CDR2: SGDLS, YYNGEE. The CDR3 loop is CASSSLGSGGTEAFF. Here the CDR3 DNA reads TGTGCCAGCAGCTCCCTCGGCTCTGGAGGGACTGAAGCTTTCTTT. Filled out from reference TRBV9 and TRBJ1-1, the complete variable domain reads DSGVTQTPKHLITATGQRVTLRCSPRSGDLSVYWYQQSLDQGLQFLIQYYNGEERAKGNILERFSAQQFPDLHSELNLSSLELGDSALYFCASSSLGSGGTEAFFGQGTRLTVV.

The chain has TRBV7-9 and TRBJ1-1; 7 bases agree with TRBD1. V was clipped by 5 bases and J by 3 bases; unmatched bases: 3. The CDR3 length is 13 residues. Germline assignment: CDR1 SEHNR and CDR2 FQNEAQ (reference sequence). CDR3: CASSPGTDTEAFF. DNA of the CDR3: TGTGCCAGCAGCCCGGGGACAGACACTGAAGCTTTCTTT.

The rearrangement uses TRBV6-5 and TRBJ2-7; 11 nucleotides align to TRBD2. The V gene end was trimmed by 0 bases and the J gene end by 3 bases; junction bases not matched to a gene: 4. Germline V gene sequence: CDR1 MNHEY, CDR2 SVGAGI. This CDR3 comprises 16 residues. As DNA, the CDR3 is TGTGCCAGCAGTTACTCGAGACTAGCGGGGAGCTACGAGCAGTACTTC. It specifies CASSYSRLAGSYEQYF.

This chain uses TRBV4-1 with TRBJ2-3; 7 bases fit TRBD2. The CDR3 is 16 amino acids. Germline CDR1 reads MGHRA; CDR2 reads YSYEKL. J was trimmed by 1 base and V by 4 bases; bases with no gene match: 8. The CDR3 sequence: CASSRTSVGGTDTQYF. In DNA, the CDR3 is TGCGCCAGCAGCCGTACTAGCGTGGGGGGCACAGATACGCAGTATTTT.

Remarks on this clone: The junction departs from germline at one end; a sequencing error may be responsible. The chain employs TRBV7-8 and TRBJ2-1, with D tentatively TRBD2 (6 bases). Germline loops: CDR1 SGHVS, CDR2 FQNEAQ. This CDR3 is built from 15 residues. CDR3 sequence: CASSSSRDSNNEQFF. The CDR3 DNA sequence: TGTGCCAGCAGCTCATCCCGGGACTCCAACAATGAGCAGTTCTTC.

The V gene is TRBV6-4, the J gene TRBJ2-1; 9 nucleotides line up with TRBD1. Germline V CDR1 and CDR2: MRHNA, SNTAGT. V lost 2 bases and J lost 12; bases outside the gene matches: 8. The CDR3 has 14 residues. In DNA form, the CDR3 reads TGTGCCAGCAGTGACCCCCGGGACAGGGTTCCGCAGTTCTTC. Protein: CASSDPRDRVPQFF.

The CDR3 region is CSVVRGVNTGELFF. The CDR3 nucleotides are TGCAGCGTCGTTAGGGGCGTCAACACCGGGGAGCTGTTTTTT. V usage is TRBV29-1 and J usage is TRBJ2-2, with TRBD1 as a possible D gene (5 bases). The CDR3 covers 14 residues. The ends were cut back, 6 bases at V and 2 bases at J, with 13 bases in the middle. Germline assignment: CDR1 SQVTM and CDR2 ANQGSEA.

The V call is TRBV6-6, the J call TRBJ2-2; D call uncertain. The CDR3 consists of 13 residues. Germline V gene lookup returns CDR1 MNHNY and CDR2 SVGAGI (reference sequence). The V and J ends lost 2 bases and 5 bases respectively, with 6 bases between them. The CDR3 protein is CASSYLRTGELFF. Written as DNA, the CDR3 is TGTGCCAGCAGTTACCTTAGAACCGGGGAGCTGTTTTTT.

V and J are TRBV27 and TRBJ2-7, with 8 bases identical to TRBD1. Germline CDR1 MNHEY, CDR2 SMNVEV (reference sequence). V lost 8 bases, J lost 5 bases, and 11 bases stayed unmatched. This CDR3 region has 14 residues. In DNA, the CDR3 is TGTGCCAGCGGATGGTCACAGGGGGTCCACGAGCAGTACTTC. It is translated as CASGWSQGVHEQYF.

This clone has more than one count but fewer than ten. The genes are TRBV4-1 and TRBJ1-5, with 7 bases fitting TRBD1. CDR1 MGHRA and CDR2 YSYEKL come from the germline V gene. CDR3 length equals 15 residues. V lost 0 bases to trimming and J lost 5 bases; unmatched junction nucleotides: 4. Here the CDR3 DNA reads TGCGCCAGCAGCCAAGATCTGACAGGGCATCAGCCCCAGCATTTT. It translates to CASSQDLTGHQPQHF.

The rearrangement links TRBV14 to TRBJ1-4; a possible D gene is TRBD1 (5 bases). V lost 5 bases to trimming and J lost 10 bases, with 17 bases between them. CDR3 length: 14 residues. Germline CDR1 is SGHDN and CDR2 is FVKESK. CDR3 in amino acids: CASSSLTGVGKLFF. For the CDR3, the DNA is TGTGCCAGCAGCTCCCTTACGGGGGTTGGAAAACTGTTTTTT.

The chain couples TRBV7-9 to TRBJ2-2, with D maybe TRBD1 (5 bases). Germline values: CDR1 SEHNR, CDR2 FQNEAQ (reference sequence). The CDR3 totals 15 residues. V was shortened by 7 bases and J by 2 bases, with 14 bases between the two germline ends. The CDR3 loop is CASTMLGPNTGELFF. The CDR3 coding sequence is TGTGCCAGCACGATGTTGGGGCCAAACACCGGGGAGCTGTTTTTT.

The CDR3 is CAISPQRLAGAPSYNEQFF. The CDR3 DNA reads as TGTGCCATCTCCCCCCAAAGGCTAGCGGGGGCCCCCTCCTACAATGAGCAGTTCTTC. The chain links TRBV10-3 to TRBJ2-1; 10 positions match TRBD2. Germline V gene sequence: CDR1 ENHRY, CDR2 SYGVKD. The CDR3 consists of 19 residues. Trimming took 8 bases from V and 0 from J; bases not matched to a gene: 16.

The chain is built from TRBV5-1 and TRBJ2-7, with unresolved D. The CDR3 consists of 14 residues. Trimming pared 2 bases from V and 0 bases from J, leaving 9 bases between. The germline V gene encodes CDR1 SGHRS and CDR2 YFSETQ. The CDR3 reads CASSFSISSYEQYF. CDR3 DNA sequence: TGCGCCAGCAGCTTTTCCATTTCCTCCTACGAGCAGTACTTC.

This chain joins TRBV7-9 and TRBJ2-2; 9 bases are a match to TRBD1. CDR1 is SEHNR and CDR2 is FQNEAQ in the germline V gene (reference sequence). J lost 6 bases, V lost 10 bases, and 15 bases had no gene match. The CDR3 runs to 16 residues. CDR3 nucleotide sequence: TGTGCCAACCCCCCCCGGGACAGGGCCCCGGCCGGGGAGCTGTTTTTT. Residues: CANPPRDRAPAGELFF. Complete variable domain (other parts from reference TRBV7-9 and TRBJ2-2): DTGVSQNPRHKITKRGQNVTFRCDPISEHNRLYWYRQTLGQGPEFLTYFQNEAQLEKSRLLSDRFSAERPKGSFSTLEIQRTEQGDSAMYLCANPPRDRAPAGELFFGEGSRLTVL.

This clone was detected once. The chain links TRBV9 to TRBJ1-1; D gene ambiguous. Germline V CDR1 and CDR2: SGDLS, YYNGEE. V dropped 3 bases and J dropped 0 bases, with 9 bases sitting between them. The CDR3 sequence is 14 residues long. The CDR3 is CASSASGMNTEAFF. DNA of the CDR3: TGTGCCAGCAGCGCTTCGGGGATGAACACTGAAGCTTTCTTT.

The J gene is TRBJ2-7, the V gene TRBV5-5, with D possibly being TRBD1 (6 bases). Germline CDR1 is SGHKS and CDR2 is YYEKEE (reference sequence). The CDR3 is 14 residues long. V lost 3 bases and J lost 2, with 12 bases in between. CDR3 nucleotides: TGTGCCAGCAGCTCTCCGGACAGAACCTACGAGCAGTACTTC. Translated, it gives CASSSPDRTYEQYF.

The J gene is TRBJ1-3, the V gene TRBV15, with D hard to call. CDR1 and CDR2 from the germline V gene are LNHNV and YYDKDF (reference sequence). Trimming stripped 1 base from V and 0 bases from J, with 13 bases between. This CDR3 has 17 residues. The CDR3 bases are TGTGCCACCAGCAGAGTAGCCCTCCCGAGCTCTGGAAACACCATATATTTT. This codes for CATSRVALPSSGNTIYF.

The rearrangement links TRBV18 to TRBJ2-2; TRBD1 is a possible D gene (6 bases). The CDR3 has 16 amino acids. V lost 2 bases and J 5 bases, leaving 15 bases between the germline ends. Germline values: CDR1 KGHSH, CDR2 LQKENI. The CDR3 DNA reads TGTGCCAGCTCACCAGCAGGGGTTGTGTGGACCGGGGAGCTGTTTTTT. Translation: CASSPAGVVWTGELFF.

This chain uses TRBV10-1 with TRBJ1-3, with D perhaps matching TRBD1 (5 bases). V lost 3 bases and J 0 bases, leaving 15 bases between the germline ends. Germline-derived CDR1 and CDR2 are WNHNN and SYGVQD (reference sequence). The CDR3 is 17 amino acids. CDR3 nucleotide sequence: TGCGCCAGCAGTGATGCGACAGCGACGAACTCTGGAAACACCATATATTTT. The encoded protein is CASSDATATNSGNTIYF.

This clone was seen only a few times. Other nucleotide sequences in the sample specify the same CDR3. The gene calls are TRBV14 and TRBJ2-6, with D possibly being TRBD1 (6 bases). V was cut by 4 bases and J by 4 bases, with 11 bases left in between. This CDR3 has 15 amino acids. CDR1 and CDR2 (germline): SGHDN, FVKESK. CDR3 in DNA: TGTGCCAGCAGCCTACAGGGACCCGGGGCCAACGTCCTGACTTTC. It is translated as CASSLQGPGANVLTF.

This clone was detected a few times. This chain uses TRBV28 with TRBJ1-1; D is uncertain. V lost 4 bases, J lost 7 bases, and 13 bases lay in between. CDR1 MDHEN and CDR2 SYDVKM come from the germline V gene. The CDR3 loop spans 13 amino acids. The CDR3 region has the DNA TGTGCCAGCAGTTCAACCGCGTTCGATGAAGCTTTCTTT. This sequence encodes CASSSTAFDEAFF. The entire variable domain, with the rest obtained from reference TRBV28 and TRBJ1-1, is as follows: DVKVTQSSRYLVKRTGEKVFLECVQDMDHENMFWYRQDPGLGLRLIYFSYDVKMKEKGDIPEGYSVSREKKERFSLILESASTNQTSMYLCASSSTAFDEAFFGQGTRLTVV.

The rearrangement links TRBV29-1 to TRBJ2-1, with 7 nucleotides matching TRBD2. The J segment lost 0 bases and the V segment lost 3 bases, leaving 5 bases of the junction unmatched. This CDR3 is built from 15 residues. Germline V gene sequence: CDR1 SQVTM, CDR2 ANQGSEA. The CDR3 loop is CSVEGTSDSYNEQFF. The CDR3 nucleotides read TGCAGCGTTGAGGGAACTAGCGACTCCTACAATGAGCAGTTCTTC.

This chain connects TRBV5-1 to TRBJ1-1; 8 bases are a match to TRBD1. The CDR3 runs 15 residues. Trimming cost V 4 bases and J 0 bases; bases outside gene matches: 5. Germline lookup yields CDR1 SGHRS and CDR2 YFSETQ. CDR3 region: CASSVRTGMNTEAFF. The CDR3 region has the DNA TGCGCCAGCAGCGTTCGGACAGGGATGAACACTGAAGCTTTCTTT.

The V gene is TRBV6-6, the J gene TRBJ1-5; weak D call: TRBD1 (6 bases). V was trimmed by 7 bases and J by 5 bases, leaving 12 bases between them. The CDR3 sequence is 13 residues long. Germline CDR1 reads MNHNY; CDR2 reads SVGAGI (reference sequence). The DNA for the CDR3 is TGTGCCAGCAACAAGGGGGTCGATCAGCCCCAGCATTTT. Translation gives CASNKGVDQPQHF.

The rearrangement uses TRBV7-8 and TRBJ1-3; 9 positions match TRBD1. V lost 4 bases and J lost 1; bases outside the gene matches: 5. CDR1 and CDR2 (germline): SGHVS, FQNEAQ. This CDR3 contains 16 residues. For the CDR3, the DNA is TGTGCCAGCAGCTCCCGGGACAGGGTATCTGGAAACACCATATATTTT. Translated, it gives CASSSRDRVSGNTIYF. The full variable domain, with the rest looked up from reference TRBV7-8 and TRBJ1-3, is GAGVSQSPRYKVAKRGQDVALRCDPISGHVSLFWYQQALGQGPEFLTYFQNEAQLDKSGLPSDRFFAERPEGSVSTLKIQRTQQEDSAVYLCASSSRDRVSGNTIYFGEGSWLTVV.

The chain recombines TRBV11-2 with TRBJ2-3; 10 nucleotides line up with TRBD1. The ends lost 5 bases at V and 4 bases at J; junction bases unmatched: 9. CDR1 is SGHAT, CDR2 FQNNGV, per germline. The CDR3 has 16 amino acids. CDR3 residues: CASSDGGTGAPDTQYF. The CDR3 DNA reads TGTGCCAGCAGCGACGGAGGGACAGGGGCCCCAGATACGCAGTATTTT.

This chain joins TRBV2 and TRBJ1-2, with unresolved D. This CDR3 has 12 amino acids. Trimming cost V 3 bases and J 7 bases, with 9 bases left between them. Per the germline V gene, CDR1 is SNHLY and CDR2 is FYNNEI. CDR3 bases: TGTGCCAGCAGTGATATGGCACGTGGCTACACCTTC. This translates into CASSDMARGYTF.

This chain links TRBV16 with TRBJ2-1; D is perhaps TRBD2 (6 bases). In germline, CDR1 is KGHSY, CDR2 FQNENV. V lost 1 base and J lost 4, with 8 bases in between. The length of the CDR3 is 14 residues. The CDR3 protein is CASSQWEAYNEQFF. CDR3 in DNA: TGTGCCAGCAGCCAATGGGAGGCTTACAATGAGCAGTTCTTC.

The chain has TRBV4-2 and TRBJ2-7, with 12 bases aligning to TRBD1. Germline V gives CDR1 LGHNA, CDR2 YNFKEQ. V shed 0 bases and J 1 base; nucleotides not matched to a gene: 7. CDR3 length equals 18 residues. The CDR3 loop is CASSQEGQGAPLSYEQYF. The CDR3 coding sequence is TGTGCCAGCAGCCAAGAGGGACAGGGGGCGCCTCTATCCTACGAGCAGTACTTC.